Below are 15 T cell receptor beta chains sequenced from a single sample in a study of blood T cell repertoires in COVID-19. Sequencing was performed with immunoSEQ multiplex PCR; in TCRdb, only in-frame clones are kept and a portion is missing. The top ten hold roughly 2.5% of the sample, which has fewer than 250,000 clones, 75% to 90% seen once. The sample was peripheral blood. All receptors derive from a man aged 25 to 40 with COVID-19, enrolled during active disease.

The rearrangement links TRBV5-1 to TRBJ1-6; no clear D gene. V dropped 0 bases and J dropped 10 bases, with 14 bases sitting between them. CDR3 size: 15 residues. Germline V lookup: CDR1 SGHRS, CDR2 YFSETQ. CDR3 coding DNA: TGCGCCAGCAGCTTGGGCGCCTCAGTGGGCTCACCCCTCCACTTT. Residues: CASSLGASVGSPLHF. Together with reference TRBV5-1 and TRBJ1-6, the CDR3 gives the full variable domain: KAGVTQTPRYLIKTRGQQVTLSCSPISGHRSVSWYQQTPGQGLQFLFEYFSETQRNKGNFPGRFSGRQFSNSRSEMNVSTLELGDSALYLCASSLGASVGSPLHFGNGTRLTVT.

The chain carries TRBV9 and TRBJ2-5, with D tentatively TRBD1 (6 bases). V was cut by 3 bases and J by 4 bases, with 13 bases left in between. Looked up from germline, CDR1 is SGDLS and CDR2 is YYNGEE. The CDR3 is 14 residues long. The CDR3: CASSAIGTPETQYF. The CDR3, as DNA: TGTGCCAGCAGCGCCATCGGGACACCAGAGACCCAGTACTTC.

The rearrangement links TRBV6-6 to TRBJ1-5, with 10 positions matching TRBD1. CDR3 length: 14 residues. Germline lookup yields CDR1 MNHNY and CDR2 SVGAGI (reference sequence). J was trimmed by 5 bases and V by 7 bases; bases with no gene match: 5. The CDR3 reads CASNDRGPDQPQHF. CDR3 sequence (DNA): TGTGCCAGCAACGACAGGGGGCCGGATCAGCCCCAGCATTTT.

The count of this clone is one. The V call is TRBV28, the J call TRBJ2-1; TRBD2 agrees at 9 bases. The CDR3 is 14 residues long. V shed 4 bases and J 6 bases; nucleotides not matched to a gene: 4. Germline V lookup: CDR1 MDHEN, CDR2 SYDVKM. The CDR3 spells CASSWGLAVNEQFF. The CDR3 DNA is TGTGCCAGCAGTTGGGGACTAGCAGTCAATGAGCAGTTCTTC.

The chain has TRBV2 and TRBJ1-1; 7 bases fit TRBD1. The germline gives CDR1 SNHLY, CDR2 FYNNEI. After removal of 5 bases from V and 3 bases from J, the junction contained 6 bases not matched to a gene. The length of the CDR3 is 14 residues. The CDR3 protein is CASSITRGDTEAFF. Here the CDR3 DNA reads TGTGCCAGCAGTATCACCAGGGGGGACACTGAAGCTTTCTTT.

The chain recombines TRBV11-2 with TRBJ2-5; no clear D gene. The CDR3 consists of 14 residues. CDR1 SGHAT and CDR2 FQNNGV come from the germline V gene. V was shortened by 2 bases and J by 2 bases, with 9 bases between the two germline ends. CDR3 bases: TGTGCCAGCAGCTTAAATCTGCGGCAAGAGACCCAGTACTTC. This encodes CASSLNLRQETQYF.

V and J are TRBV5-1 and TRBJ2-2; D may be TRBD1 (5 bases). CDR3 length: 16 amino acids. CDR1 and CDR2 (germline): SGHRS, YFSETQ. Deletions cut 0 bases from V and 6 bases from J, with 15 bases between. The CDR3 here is CASSLGAQGSAGELFF. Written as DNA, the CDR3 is TGCGCCAGCAGCTTGGGGGCCCAGGGAAGCGCCGGGGAGCTGTTTTTT.

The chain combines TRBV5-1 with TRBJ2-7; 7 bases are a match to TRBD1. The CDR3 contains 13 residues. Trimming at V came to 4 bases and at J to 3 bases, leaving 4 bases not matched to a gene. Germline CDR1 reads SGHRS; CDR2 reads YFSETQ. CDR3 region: CASSTGQVYEQYF. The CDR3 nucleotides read TGCGCCAGCAGCACCGGACAGGTCTACGAGCAGTACTTC.

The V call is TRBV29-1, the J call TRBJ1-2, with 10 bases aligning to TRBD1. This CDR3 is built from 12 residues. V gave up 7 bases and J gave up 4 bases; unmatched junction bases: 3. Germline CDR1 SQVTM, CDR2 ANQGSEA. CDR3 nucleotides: TGCAGCGATGACAGGGGGCCCTATGGCTACACCTTC. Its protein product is CSDDRGPYGYTF.

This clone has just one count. CDR3 amino acids: CASSSTGAGELFF. Here the CDR3 DNA reads TGTGCCAGCAGCTCCACAGGGGCCGGGGAGCTGTTTTTT. The chain recombines TRBV7-3 with TRBJ2-2; 7 bases match TRBD1. V lost 4 bases and J lost 6; bases outside the gene matches: 2. The CDR3 consists of 13 residues. CDR1 SGHTA and CDR2 FQGTGA come from the germline V gene.

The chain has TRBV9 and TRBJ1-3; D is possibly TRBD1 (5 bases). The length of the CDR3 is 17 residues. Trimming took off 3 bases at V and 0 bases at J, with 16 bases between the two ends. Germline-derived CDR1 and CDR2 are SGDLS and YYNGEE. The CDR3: CASSAMGGRLSGNTIYF. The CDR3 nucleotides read TGTGCCAGCAGCGCGATGGGGGGACGGCTCTCTGGAAACACCATATATTTT.

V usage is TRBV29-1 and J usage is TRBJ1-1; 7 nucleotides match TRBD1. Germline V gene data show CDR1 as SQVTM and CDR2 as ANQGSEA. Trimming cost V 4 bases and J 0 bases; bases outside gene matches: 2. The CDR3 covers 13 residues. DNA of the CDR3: TGCAGCGTTGGGGACAGCCTGAACACTGAAGCTTTCTTT. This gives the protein CSVGDSLNTEAFF.

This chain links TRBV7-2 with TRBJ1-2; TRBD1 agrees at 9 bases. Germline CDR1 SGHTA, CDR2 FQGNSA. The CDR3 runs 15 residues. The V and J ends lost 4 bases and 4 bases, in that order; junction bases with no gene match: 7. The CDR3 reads CASSYRDRVGYGYTF. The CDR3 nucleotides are TGTGCCAGCAGCTACCGGGACAGGGTGGGCTATGGCTACACCTTC.

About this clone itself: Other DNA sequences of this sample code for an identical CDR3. This CDR3 is CASSGQGSTDTQYF. CDR3 nucleotides: TGTGCCAGCAGCGGACAGGGGAGCACAGATACGCAGTATTTT. The V call is TRBV2, the J call TRBJ2-3, with 9 bases aligning to TRBD1. With 6 bases clipped from V and 0 bases from J, the junction kept 1 base outside the gene matches. Germline V gives CDR1 SNHLY, CDR2 FYNNEI. The CDR3 is made up of 14 amino acids.

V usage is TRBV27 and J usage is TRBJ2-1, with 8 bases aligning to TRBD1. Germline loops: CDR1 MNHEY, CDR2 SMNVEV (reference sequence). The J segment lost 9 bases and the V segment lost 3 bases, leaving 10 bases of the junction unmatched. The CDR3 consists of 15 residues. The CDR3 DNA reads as TGTGCCAGCAGTTTTCGGGACAGGATGTTTGGTGAGCAGTTCTTC. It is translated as CASSFRDRMFGEQFF.